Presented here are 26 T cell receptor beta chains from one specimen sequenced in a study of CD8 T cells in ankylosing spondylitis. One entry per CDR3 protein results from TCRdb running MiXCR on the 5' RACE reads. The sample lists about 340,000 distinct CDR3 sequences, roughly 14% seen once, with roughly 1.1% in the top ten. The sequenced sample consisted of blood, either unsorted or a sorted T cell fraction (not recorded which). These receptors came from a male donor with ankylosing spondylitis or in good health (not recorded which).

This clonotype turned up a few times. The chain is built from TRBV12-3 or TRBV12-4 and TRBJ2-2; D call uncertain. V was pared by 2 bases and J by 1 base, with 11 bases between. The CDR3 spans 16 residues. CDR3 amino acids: CASSLWLLKNTGELFF. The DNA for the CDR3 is TGTGCCAGCAGTTTATGGCTGCTTAAGAACACCGGGGAGCTGTTTTTT.

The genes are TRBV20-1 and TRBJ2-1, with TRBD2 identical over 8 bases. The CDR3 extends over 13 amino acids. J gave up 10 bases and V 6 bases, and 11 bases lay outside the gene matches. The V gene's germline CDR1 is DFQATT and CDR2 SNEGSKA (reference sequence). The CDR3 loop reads CSAPGLEYREQFF. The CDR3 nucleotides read TGCAGTGCCCCGGGACTAGAATATCGGGAGCAGTTCTTC.

The CDR3 reads CASSMRDRSSYEQYF. CDR3 nucleotides: TGTGCCAGTAGTATGCGGGACAGGTCTTCCTACGAGCAGTACTTC. The rearrangement links TRBV19 to TRBJ2-7, with 8 bases matching TRBD1. The CDR3 has 15 residues. CDR1 and CDR2 (germline): LNHDA, SQIVND (reference sequence). V lost 3 bases and J lost 1; bases outside the gene matches: 5.

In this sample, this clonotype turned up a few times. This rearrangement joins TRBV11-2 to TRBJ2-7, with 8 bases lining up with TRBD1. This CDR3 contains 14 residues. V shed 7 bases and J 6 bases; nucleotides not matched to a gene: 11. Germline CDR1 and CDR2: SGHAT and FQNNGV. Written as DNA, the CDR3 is TGTGCCAGCACCCTCGGCCAGGGGGCTGGCGAGCAGTACTTC. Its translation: CASTLGQGAGEQYF.

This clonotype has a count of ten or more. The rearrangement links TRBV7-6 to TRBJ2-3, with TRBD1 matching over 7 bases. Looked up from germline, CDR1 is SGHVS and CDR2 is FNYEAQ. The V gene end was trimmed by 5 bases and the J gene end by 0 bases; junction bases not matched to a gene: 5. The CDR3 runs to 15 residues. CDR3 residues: CASSLTGASTDTQYF. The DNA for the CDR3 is TGTGCCAGCAGCCTTACAGGGGCTAGCACAGATACGCAGTATTTT. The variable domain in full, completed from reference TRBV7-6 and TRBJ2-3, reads GAGVSQSPRYKVTKRGQDVALRCDPISGHVSLYWYRQALGQGPEFLTYFNYEAQQDKSGLPNDRFSAERPEGSISTLTIQRTEQRDSAMYRCASSLTGASTDTQYFGPGTRLTVL.

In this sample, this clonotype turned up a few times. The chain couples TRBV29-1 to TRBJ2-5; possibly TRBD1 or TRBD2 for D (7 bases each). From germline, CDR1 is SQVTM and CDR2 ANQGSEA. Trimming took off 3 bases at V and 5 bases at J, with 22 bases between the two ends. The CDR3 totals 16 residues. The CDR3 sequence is CSVDGGGGRWGETQYF. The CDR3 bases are TGCAGCGTTGATGGGGGAGGGGGCCGGTGGGGGGAGACCCAGTACTTC. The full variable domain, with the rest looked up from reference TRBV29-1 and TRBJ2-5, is SAVISQKPSRDICQRGTSLTIQCQVDSQVTMMFWYRQQPGQSLTLIATANQGSEATYESGFVIDKFPISRPNLTFSTLTVSNMSPEDSSIYLCSVDGGGGRWGETQYFGPGTRLLVL.

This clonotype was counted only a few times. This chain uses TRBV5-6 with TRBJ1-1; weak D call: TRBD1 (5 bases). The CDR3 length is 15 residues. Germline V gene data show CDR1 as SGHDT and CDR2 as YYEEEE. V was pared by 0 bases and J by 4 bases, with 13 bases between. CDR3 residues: CASSLGGQRFTEAFF. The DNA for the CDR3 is TGTGCCAGCAGCTTGGGAGGACAAAGGTTCACTGAAGCTTTCTTT. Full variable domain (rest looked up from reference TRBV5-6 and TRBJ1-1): DAGVTQSPTHLIKTRGQQVTLRCSPKSGHDTVSWYQQALGQGPQFIFQYYEEEERQRGNFPDRFSGHQFPNYSSELNVNALLLGDSALYLCASSLGGQRFTEAFFGQGTRLTVV.

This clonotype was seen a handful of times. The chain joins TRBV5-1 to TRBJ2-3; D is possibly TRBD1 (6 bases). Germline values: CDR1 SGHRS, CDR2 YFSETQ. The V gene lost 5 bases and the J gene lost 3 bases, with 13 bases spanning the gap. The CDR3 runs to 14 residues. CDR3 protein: CASRLQGLTDTQYF. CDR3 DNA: TGCGCCAGCAGGCTACAGGGCTTAACAGATACGCAGTATTTT.

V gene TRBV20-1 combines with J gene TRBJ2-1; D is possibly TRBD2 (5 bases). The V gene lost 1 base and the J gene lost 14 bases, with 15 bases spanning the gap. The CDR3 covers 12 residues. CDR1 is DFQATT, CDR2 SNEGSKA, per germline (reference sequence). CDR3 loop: CSARVAADREFF. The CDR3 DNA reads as TGCAGTGCTAGAGTAGCAGCGGATCGGGAGTTCTTC.

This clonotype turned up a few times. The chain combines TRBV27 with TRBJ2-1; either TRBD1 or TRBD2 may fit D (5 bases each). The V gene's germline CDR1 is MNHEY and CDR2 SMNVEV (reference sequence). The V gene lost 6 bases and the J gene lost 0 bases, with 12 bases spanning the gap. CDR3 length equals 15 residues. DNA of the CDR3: TGTGCCAGCAGGTGGGGGAAGGGCTCCTACAATGAGCAGTTCTTC. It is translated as CASRWGKGSYNEQFF.

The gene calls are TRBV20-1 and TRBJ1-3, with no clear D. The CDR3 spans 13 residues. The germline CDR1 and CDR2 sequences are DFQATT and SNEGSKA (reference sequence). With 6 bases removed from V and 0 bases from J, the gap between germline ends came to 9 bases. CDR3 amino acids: CSARDYSGNTIYF. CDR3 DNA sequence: TGCAGTGCGAGGGATTACTCTGGAAACACCATATATTTT.

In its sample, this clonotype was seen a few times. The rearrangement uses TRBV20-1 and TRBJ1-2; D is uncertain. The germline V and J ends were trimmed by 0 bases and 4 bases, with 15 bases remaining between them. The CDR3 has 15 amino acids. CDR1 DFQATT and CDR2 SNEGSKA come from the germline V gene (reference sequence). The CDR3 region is CSARDLTASGYGYTF. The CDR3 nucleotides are TGCAGTGCTAGAGATTTAACAGCCAGCGGCTATGGCTACACCTTC.

CDR3 loop: CASSPGTGGLRNNEQFF. In nucleotides, the CDR3 is TGCGCCAGCAGCCCCGGGACAGGCGGGCTTAGAAACAATGAGCAGTTCTTC. This rearrangement joins TRBV5-1 to TRBJ2-1; 8 nucleotides align to TRBD1. Germline V CDR1 and CDR2: SGHRS, YFSETQ. V was pared by 4 bases and J by 5 bases, with 14 bases of the junction left unmatched. The CDR3 sequence is 17 residues long.

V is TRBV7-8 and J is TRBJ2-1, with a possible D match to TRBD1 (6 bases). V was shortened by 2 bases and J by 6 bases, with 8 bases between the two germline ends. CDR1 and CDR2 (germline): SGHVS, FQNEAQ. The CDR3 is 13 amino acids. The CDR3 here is CASSLLGGNEQFF. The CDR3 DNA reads TGTGCCAGCAGCTTACTAGGGGGCAATGAGCAGTTCTTC.

The CDR3 sequence: CASSVNSGTGRETQYF. As DNA, the CDR3 is TGCGCCAGCAGCGTAAACTCCGGGACAGGGAGGGAGACCCAGTACTTC. V gene TRBV5-1 combines with J gene TRBJ2-5, with 9 nucleotides matching TRBD1. V gave up 4 bases and J gave up 5 bases; unmatched junction bases: 12. CDR3 length: 16 amino acids. In germline, CDR1 is SGHRS, CDR2 YFSETQ.

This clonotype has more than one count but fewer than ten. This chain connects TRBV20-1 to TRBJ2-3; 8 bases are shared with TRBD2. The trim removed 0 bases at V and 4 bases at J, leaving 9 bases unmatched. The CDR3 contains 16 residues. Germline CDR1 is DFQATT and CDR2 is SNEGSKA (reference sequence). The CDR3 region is CSARDLRRGVSDTQYF. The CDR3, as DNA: TGCAGTGCTAGAGATCTTAGGCGGGGGGTATCAGATACGCAGTATTTT.

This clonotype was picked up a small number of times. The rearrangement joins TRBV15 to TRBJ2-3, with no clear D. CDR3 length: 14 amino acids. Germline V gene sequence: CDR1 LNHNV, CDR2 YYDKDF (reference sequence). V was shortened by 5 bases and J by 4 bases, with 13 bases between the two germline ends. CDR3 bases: TGTGCCACCAGCGCCGTCCTGGTGGCAGATACGCAGTATTTT. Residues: CATSAVLVADTQYF. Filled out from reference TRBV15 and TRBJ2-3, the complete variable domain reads DAMVIQNPRYQVTQFGKPVTLSCSQTLNHNVMYWYQQKSSQAPKLLFHYYDKDFNNEADTPDNFQSRRPNTSFCFLDIRSPGLGDTAMYLCATSAVLVADTQYFGPGTRLTVL.

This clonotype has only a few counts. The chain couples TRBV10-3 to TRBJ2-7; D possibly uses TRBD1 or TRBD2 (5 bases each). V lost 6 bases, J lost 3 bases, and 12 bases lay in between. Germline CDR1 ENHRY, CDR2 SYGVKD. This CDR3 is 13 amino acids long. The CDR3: CAISRDGFYEQYF. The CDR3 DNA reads TGTGCCATCAGCCGGGACGGGTTCTACGAGCAGTACTTC.

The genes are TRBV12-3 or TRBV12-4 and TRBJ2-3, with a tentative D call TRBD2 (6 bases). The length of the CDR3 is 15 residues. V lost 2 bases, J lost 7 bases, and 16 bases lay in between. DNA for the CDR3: TGTGCCAGCAGTTTAAGGCGGGGCTTAGGGAATACGCAGTATTTT. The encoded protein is CASSLRRGLGNTQYF.

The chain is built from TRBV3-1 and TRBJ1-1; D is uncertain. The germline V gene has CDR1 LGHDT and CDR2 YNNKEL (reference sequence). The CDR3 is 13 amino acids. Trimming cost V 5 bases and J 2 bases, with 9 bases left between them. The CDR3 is CASSEVRNTEAFF. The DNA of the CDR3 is TGTGCCAGCAGCGAGGTGAGAAACACTGAAGCTTTCTTT.

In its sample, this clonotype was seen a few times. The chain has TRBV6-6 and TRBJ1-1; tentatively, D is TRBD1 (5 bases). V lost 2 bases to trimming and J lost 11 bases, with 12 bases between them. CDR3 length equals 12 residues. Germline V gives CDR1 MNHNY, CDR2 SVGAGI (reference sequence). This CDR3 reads CASSYGWGEAFF. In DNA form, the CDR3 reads TGTGCCAGCAGTTACGGCTGGGGGGAGGCTTTCTTT.

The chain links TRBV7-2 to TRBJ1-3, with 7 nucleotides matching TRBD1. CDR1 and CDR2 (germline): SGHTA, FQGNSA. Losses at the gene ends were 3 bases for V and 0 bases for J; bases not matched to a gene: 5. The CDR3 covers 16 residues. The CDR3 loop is CASSFGQAVSGNTIYF. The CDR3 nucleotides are TGTGCCAGCAGCTTTGGACAGGCGGTCTCTGGAAACACCATATATTTT.

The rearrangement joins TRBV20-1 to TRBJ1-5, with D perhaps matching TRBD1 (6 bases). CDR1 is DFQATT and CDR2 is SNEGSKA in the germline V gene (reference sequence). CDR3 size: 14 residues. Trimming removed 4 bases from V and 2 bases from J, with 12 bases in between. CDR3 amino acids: CSAKSQGRNQPQHF. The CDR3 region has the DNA TGCAGTGCTAAAAGTCAGGGGCGCAATCAGCCCCAGCATTTT.

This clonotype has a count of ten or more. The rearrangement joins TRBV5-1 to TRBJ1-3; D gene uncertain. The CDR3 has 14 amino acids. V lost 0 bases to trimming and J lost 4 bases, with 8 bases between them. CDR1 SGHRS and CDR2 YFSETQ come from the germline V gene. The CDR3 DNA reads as TGCGCCAGCAGCTTGGAGGGTTCCGGAAACACCATATATTTT. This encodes CASSLEGSGNTIYF.

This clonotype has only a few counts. The CDR3 DNA reads as TGTGCCAGCAGGTCCCGGACTAGCGTAAGTTCAGATACGCAGTATTTT. Translated: CASRSRTSVSSDTQYF. The V and J genes are TRBV2 and TRBJ2-3, with 9 bases lining up with TRBD2. The CDR3 is 16 residues long. Germline trimming cut 6 bases from V and 4 bases from J; bases unmatched to any gene: 11. Germline-derived CDR1 and CDR2 are SNHLY and FYNNEI.

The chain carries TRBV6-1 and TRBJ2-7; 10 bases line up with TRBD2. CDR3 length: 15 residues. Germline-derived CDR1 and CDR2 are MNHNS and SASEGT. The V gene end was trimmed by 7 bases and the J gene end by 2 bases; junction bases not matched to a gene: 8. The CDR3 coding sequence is TGTGCCAGCACGGGGTTGAGCGGGAGGGCCTACGAGCAGTACTTC. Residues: CASTGLSGRAYEQYF.